This is a list of T cell receptor beta chains from one sample in a study of blood T cell repertoires in COVID-19. Sequenced by immunoSEQ multiplex PCR; TCRdb stores in-frame clones only, minus some. The sample has about 100,000 clones, 70% to 90% seen once. The sequencing sample was made of peripheral blood. The receptors come from an older woman in a cohort sampled during active or convalescent COVID-19. Both conserved end residues are part of each CDR3. The order of the fields is V gene, clone size, CDR3 protein. A row's size may be missing; if present it is once, few, many or a size class.

V gene: TRBV3-1/TRBV3-2
clone size: NA
CDR3 protein: CASSQDVSGSGYTF

V gene: TRBV20-1
clone size: NA
CDR3 protein: CSAPTGLEAFF

V gene: TRBV7-3
clone size: NA
CDR3 protein: CASSLGPSSYEQYF

V gene: TRBV6-5
clone size: NA
CDR3 protein: CASSSGTWNGNQPQHF

V gene: TRBV10-3
clone size: NA
CDR3 protein: CAISATTGRNSPLHF

V gene: TRBV6-5
clone size: NA
CDR3 protein: CASSYSSGYGAYEQYF

V gene: TRBV28
clone size: once
CDR3 protein: CASSLLRGGGTGELFF

V gene: TRBV18
clone size: NA
CDR3 protein: CASSPQGAGEQFF

V gene: TRBV28
clone size: NA
CDR3 protein: CASSTGGLPSWQPQHF

V gene: TRBV28
clone size: NA
CDR3 protein: CASSLRYGYTF

V gene: TRBV28
clone size: once
CDR3 protein: CASSLNRSGYTF

V gene: TRBV28
clone size: NA
CDR3 protein: CASSFPSGNNEQFF

V gene: TRBV3-1/TRBV3-2
clone size: NA
CDR3 protein: CASSPRGQEGYGYTF

V gene: TRBV5-1
clone size: NA
CDR3 protein: CASSRSQEWGYTF

V gene: TRBV12-3/TRBV12-4
clone size: few
CDR3 protein: CASRDASREQFF

V gene: TRBV5-5
clone size: NA
CDR3 protein: CASSLEQGVLGYEQYF

V gene: TRBV12-3/TRBV12-4
clone size: NA
CDR3 protein: CASGPPTGELFF

V gene: TRBV19
clone size: NA
CDR3 protein: CASSIGQAEDTQYF

V gene: TRBV2
clone size: NA
CDR3 protein: CASSDRGGSNQPQHF

V gene: TRBV12-5
clone size: few
CDR3 protein: CASRGVRDTQYF

V gene: TRBV5-1
clone size: NA
CDR3 protein: CASSLEGATTHTF

V gene: TRBV9
clone size: once
CDR3 protein: CASSTSGEGIQYF

V gene: TRBV7-9
clone size: NA
CDR3 protein: CASSFRQGLAYEQYF

V gene: TRBV5-4
clone size: NA
CDR3 protein: CASSFYSSGLQGTQYF

V gene: TRBV19
clone size: NA
CDR3 protein: CASSPFSRSYNEQFF

V gene: TRBV5-1
clone size: NA
CDR3 protein: CASSLGAGQETQYF

V gene: TRBV7-8
clone size: NA
CDR3 protein: CASSARLAGGRRVEGELFF

V gene: TRBV9
clone size: NA
CDR3 protein: CASSPHGTSGRKFF

V gene: TRBV6-5
clone size: few
CDR3 protein: CASRGAGRGNSPLHF

V gene: TRBV5-1
clone size: NA
CDR3 protein: CASSPSGGYEQYF

V gene: TRBV3-1/TRBV3-2
clone size: once
CDR3 protein: CASSQFSLAGELFF

V gene: TRBV9
clone size: NA
CDR3 protein: CASSADNDSGNTIYF

V gene: TRBV3-1/TRBV3-2
clone size: NA
CDR3 protein: CASRAGTSGGNYNEQFF

V gene: TRBV5-1
clone size: few
CDR3 protein: CASRAGTVNSNEQFF

V gene: TRBV6-5
clone size: NA
CDR3 protein: CASSDSLSGTGPSHF

V gene: TRBV28
clone size: NA
CDR3 protein: CASSLGTGGVSSYEQYF

V gene: TRBV7-2
clone size: NA
CDR3 protein: CASSPTGEPSNEQFF

V gene: TRBV15
clone size: many
CDR3 protein: CATSRDRGDNQPQHF

V gene: TRBV7-9
clone size: NA
CDR3 protein: CASSLDRGNTEAFF

V gene: TRBV7-9
clone size: once
CDR3 protein: CASTISAGPNEKLFF

V gene: TRBV29-1
clone size: NA
CDR3 protein: CSAVAGGPDTQYF

V gene: TRBV18
clone size: NA
CDR3 protein: CASSPSPSGRPYEQYF

V gene: TRBV6-1
clone size: NA
CDR3 protein: CASSEMETQYNEQFF

V gene: TRBV5-1
clone size: NA
CDR3 protein: CASSLEQGGQPQHF

V gene: TRBV5-6
clone size: NA
CDR3 protein: CASSSSQREGRQFF

V gene: TRBV19
clone size: NA
CDR3 protein: CASSIASGALNTEAFF

V gene: TRBV7-9
clone size: few
CDR3 protein: CASSKGTQQETQYF

V gene: TRBV2
clone size: NA
CDR3 protein: CASRSAGMNTEAFF

V gene: TRBV5-4
clone size: NA
CDR3 protein: CASSLLTGSGTDTQYF